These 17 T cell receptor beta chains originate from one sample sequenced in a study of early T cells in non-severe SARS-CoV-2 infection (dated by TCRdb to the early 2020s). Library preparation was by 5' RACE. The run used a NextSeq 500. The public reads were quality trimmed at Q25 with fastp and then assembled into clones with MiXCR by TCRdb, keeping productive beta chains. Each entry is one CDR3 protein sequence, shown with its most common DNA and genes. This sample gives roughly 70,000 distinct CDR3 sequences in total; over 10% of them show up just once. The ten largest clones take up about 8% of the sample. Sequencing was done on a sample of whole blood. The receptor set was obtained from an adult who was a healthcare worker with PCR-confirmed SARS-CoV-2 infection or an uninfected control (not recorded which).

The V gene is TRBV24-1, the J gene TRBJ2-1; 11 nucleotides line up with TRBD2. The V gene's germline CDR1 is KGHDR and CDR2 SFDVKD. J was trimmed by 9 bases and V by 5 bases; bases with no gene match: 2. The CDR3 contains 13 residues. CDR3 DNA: TGTGCCACCAGTGGGCTAGCGGGAGGTGAGCAGTTCTTC. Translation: CATSGLAGGEQFF.

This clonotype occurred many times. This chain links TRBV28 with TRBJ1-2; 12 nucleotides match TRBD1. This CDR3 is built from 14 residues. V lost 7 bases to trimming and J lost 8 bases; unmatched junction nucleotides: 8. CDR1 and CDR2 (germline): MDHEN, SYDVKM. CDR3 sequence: CASKLGTGGAGYTF. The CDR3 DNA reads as TGTGCCAGCAAGCTCGGGACAGGGGGCGCCGGCTACACCTTC.

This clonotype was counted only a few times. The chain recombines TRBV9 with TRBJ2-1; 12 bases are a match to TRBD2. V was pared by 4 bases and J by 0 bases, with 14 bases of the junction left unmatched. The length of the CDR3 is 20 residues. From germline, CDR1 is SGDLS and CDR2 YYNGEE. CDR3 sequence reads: CASSSPGTSGSPSSYNEQFF. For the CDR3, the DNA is TGTGCCAGCAGCTCGCCCGGGACTAGCGGGTCCCCGAGCTCCTACAATGAGCAGTTCTTC.

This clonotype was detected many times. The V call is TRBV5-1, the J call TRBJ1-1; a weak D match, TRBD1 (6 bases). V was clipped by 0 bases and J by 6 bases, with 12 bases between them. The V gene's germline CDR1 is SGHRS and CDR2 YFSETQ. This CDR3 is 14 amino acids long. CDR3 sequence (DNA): TGCGCCAGCAGCTTGGGTCCAGGGGCTGCTGAAGCTTTCTTT. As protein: CASSLGPGAAEAFF.

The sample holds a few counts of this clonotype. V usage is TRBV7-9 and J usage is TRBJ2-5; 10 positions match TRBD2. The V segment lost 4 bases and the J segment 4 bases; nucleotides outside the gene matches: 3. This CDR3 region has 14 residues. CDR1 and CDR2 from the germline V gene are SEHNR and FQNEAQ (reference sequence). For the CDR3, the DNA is TGTGCCAGCAGCTCCCCTAGCGGGAGAGAGACCCAGTACTTC. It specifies CASSSPSGRETQYF.

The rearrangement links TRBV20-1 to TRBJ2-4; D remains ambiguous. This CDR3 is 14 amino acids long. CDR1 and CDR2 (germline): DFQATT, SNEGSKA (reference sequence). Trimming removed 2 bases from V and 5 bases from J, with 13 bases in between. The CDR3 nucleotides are TGCAGTGCTAGATCATCCGGGCCTCAAAACATTCAGTACTTC. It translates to CSARSSGPQNIQYF.

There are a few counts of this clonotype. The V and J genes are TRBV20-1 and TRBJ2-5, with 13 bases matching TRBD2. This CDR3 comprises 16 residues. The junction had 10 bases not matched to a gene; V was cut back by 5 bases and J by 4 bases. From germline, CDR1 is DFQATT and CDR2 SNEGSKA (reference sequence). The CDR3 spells CSAGPERLAGGETQYF. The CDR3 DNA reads TGCAGTGCTGGTCCTGAGAGACTAGCGGGAGGAGAGACCCAGTACTTC.

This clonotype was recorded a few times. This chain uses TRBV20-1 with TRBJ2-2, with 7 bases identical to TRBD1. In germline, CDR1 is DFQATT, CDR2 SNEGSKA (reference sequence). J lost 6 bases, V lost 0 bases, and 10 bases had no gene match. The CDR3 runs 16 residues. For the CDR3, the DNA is TGCAGTGCTAGAGATCGCGTGACAGGGTGGGCCGGGGAGCTGTTTTTT. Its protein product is CSARDRVTGWAGELFF.

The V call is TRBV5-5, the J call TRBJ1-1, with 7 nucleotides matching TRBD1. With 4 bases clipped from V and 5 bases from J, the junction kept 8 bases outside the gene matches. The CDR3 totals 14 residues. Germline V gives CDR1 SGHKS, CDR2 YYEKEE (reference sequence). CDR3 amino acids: CASSILGGHTEAFF. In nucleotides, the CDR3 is TGTGCCAGCAGCATTTTAGGGGGCCATACTGAAGCTTTCTTT.

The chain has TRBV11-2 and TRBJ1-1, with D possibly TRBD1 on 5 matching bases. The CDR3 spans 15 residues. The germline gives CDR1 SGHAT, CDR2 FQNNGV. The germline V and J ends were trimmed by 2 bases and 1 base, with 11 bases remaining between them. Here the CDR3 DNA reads TGTGCCAGCAGCTTACGCAGGGTGGGGAACACTGAAGCTTTCTTT. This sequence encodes CASSLRRVGNTEAFF.

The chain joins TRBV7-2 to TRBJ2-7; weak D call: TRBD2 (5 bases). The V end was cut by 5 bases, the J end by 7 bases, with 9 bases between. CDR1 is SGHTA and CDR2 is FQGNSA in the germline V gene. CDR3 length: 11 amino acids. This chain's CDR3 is CASSLQREQYF. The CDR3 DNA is TGTGCCAGCAGCCTTCAGCGGGAGCAGTACTTC.

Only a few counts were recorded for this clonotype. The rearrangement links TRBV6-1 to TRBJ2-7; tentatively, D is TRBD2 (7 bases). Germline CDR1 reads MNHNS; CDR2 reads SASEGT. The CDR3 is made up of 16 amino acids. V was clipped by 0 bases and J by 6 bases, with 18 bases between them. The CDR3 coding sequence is TGTGCCAGCAGTGAAGCAAGGGGGAGGGCCAGATCCGAGCAGTACTTC. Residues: CASSEARGRARSEQYF.

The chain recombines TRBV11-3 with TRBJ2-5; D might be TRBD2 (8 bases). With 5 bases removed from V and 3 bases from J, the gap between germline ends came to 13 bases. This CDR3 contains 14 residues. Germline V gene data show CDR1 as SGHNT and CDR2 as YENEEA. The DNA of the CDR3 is TGTGCCAGCAGCCCGGGGGGGACAGAAGAGACCCAGTACTTC. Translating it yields CASSPGGTEETQYF.

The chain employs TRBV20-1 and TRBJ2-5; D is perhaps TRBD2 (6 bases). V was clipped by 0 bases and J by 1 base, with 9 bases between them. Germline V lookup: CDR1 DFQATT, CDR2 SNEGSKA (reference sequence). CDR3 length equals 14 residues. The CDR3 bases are TGCAGTGCTAGAGAAATAGCGGCCCAAGAGACCCAGTACTTC. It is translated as CSAREIAAQETQYF.

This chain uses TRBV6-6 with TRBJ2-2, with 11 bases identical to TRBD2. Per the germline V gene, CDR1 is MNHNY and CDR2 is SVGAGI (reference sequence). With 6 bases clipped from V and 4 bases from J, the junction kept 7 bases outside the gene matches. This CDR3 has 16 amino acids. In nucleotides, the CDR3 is TGTGCCAGCAGAGGGGGACTAGCGGAGGTCACCGGGGAGCTGTTTTTT. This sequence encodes CASRGGLAEVTGELFF.

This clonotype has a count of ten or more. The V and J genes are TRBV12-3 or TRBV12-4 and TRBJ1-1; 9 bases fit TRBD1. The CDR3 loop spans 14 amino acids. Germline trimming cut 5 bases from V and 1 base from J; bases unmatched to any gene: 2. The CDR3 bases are TGTGCCAGCAGTATGGGACAGGGGAACACTGAAGCTTTCTTT. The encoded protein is CASSMGQGNTEAFF.

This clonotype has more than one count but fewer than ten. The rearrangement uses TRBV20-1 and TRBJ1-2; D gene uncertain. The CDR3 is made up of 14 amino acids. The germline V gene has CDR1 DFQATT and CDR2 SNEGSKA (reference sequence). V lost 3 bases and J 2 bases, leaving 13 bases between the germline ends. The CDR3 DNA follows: TGCAGTGCTAGGGATGCGGGGTCGAACTATGGCTACACCTTC. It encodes CSARDAGSNYGYTF.